This is a list of T cell receptor beta chains from one sample in a study of chemoradiotherapy in HPV16-positive cancers. The table came from immunoSEQ multiplex PCR; TCRdb's copy has only in-frame clones and leaves some out. The table has some 140 clones, around 82% seen once. The input for sequencing was tumor tissue, taken from a patient who underwent chemoradiotherapy. The receptors here all came from a human donor with HPV-associated anogenital cancer. Both conserved end residues are part of each CDR3. The D gene is left open where the match is weak. Clone size is not always given. Where it is, it says once, few, many or a class for expanded clones.

d_call j_call v_call clone_size cdr3_nt cdr3_aa
TRBD2 TRBJ2-3 TRBV6-1 NA TGTGCCAGCAGTGGGACTAGCGGGGGGTCAGATACGCAGTATTTT CASSGTSGGSDTQYF
NA TRBJ2-6 TRBV9 NA TGTGCCAGCCGTGCGGGGTACAAACAAAGTCGGGCCAACGTCCTGACTTTC CASRAGYKQSRANVLTF
NA TRBJ2-1 TRBV10-2 NA TGCGCCAGCAGTGGATTAGGGCAGGGAGTCAATGAGCAGTTCTTC CASSGLGQGVNEQFF
TRBD2 TRBJ2-7 TRBV5-4 NA TGTGCCAGCAGCCGGGGTGCTAGCGGGATTCACGAGCAGTACTTC CASSRGASGIHEQYF
NA TRBJ2-1 TRBV2 NA TGTGCCAGCAGCCAACAGGGTAGGGTCTCCAATGAGCAGTTCTTC CASSQQGRVSNEQFF
NA TRBJ2-1 TRBV2 NA TGTGCCAGCAGTGACAGCGCCAGCTCCTACAATGAGCAGTTCTTC CASSDSASSYNEQFF
NA TRBJ1-1 TRBV5-1 NA TGCGCCAGCAGCCTCCACGGGGGGTCGAACACTGAAGCTTTCTTT CASSLHGGSNTEAFF
NA TRBJ1-2 TRBV19 NA TGTGCCAGTAGTGAGTCCGTCTATGGCTACACCTTC CASSESVYGYTF
NA TRBJ1-2 TRBV5-6 NA TGTGCCAGCAGCTTGTTGACCGAAACTAACTATGGCTACACCTTC CASSLLTETNYGYTF
NA TRBJ1-3 TRBV6-5 few TGTGCCAGCTTACAGAGCTCTGGAAACACCATATATTTT CASLQSSGNTIYF
TRBD2 TRBJ2-3 TRBV10-3 NA TGTGCCATCAGTGAGTCACTAGCGGGAGATAGCACAGATACGCAGTATTTT CAISESLAGDSTDTQYF
TRBD2 TRBJ2-5 TRBV5-4 NA TGTGCCAGCAGCTTGGCGGGAGGACAAGAGACCCAGTACTTC CASSLAGGQETQYF
NA TRBJ2-5 TRBV5-1 NA TGCGCCAGCAGCTTGGGGGACTCTGAGACCCAGTACTTC CASSLGDSETQYF
TRBD2 TRBJ2-5 TRBV4-3 once TGCGCCAGCAGCCCACGCGGGACTAGCGGAGAAGAGACCCAGTACTTC CASSPRGTSGEETQYF
NA TRBJ2-1 TRBV6-1 NA TGTGCCAGCAGTGAATTTTCGCACAATGAGCAGTTCTTC CASSEFSHNEQFF
NA TRBJ2-7 TRBV5-1 NA TGCGCCAGCAGCTTGGTCCCAACCAGCTCCTACGAGCAGTACTTC CASSLVPTSSYEQYF
NA TRBJ2-7 TRBV7-2 NA TGTGCCAGCTCTGACCCCGGGACACCATCCTACGAGCAGTACTTC CASSDPGTPSYEQYF
NA TRBJ1-3 TRBV5-1 NA TGCGCCAGCGGCTTGGCAGAGCTTGGAAACACCATATATTTT CASGLAELGNTIYF
NA TRBJ1-6 TRBV2 NA TGTGCCAGCAGTGGGAGACAGGTGAATTCACCCCTCCACTTT CASSGRQVNSPLHF
TRBD1 TRBJ1-3 TRBV30 NA TGTGCTTACGCGCAGGGGGTCACTGGAAACACCATATATTTT CAYAQGVTGNTIYF
NA TRBJ2-7 TRBV29-1 NA TGCAGCGTTGCCCCGGGGGGACAGTTCTACGAGCAGTACTTC CSVAPGGQFYEQYF
TRBD1 TRBJ1-5 TRBV4-1 NA TGCGCCAGCAGACCGGACAGGGGGCTCAATCAGCCCCAGCATTTT CASRPDRGLNQPQHF